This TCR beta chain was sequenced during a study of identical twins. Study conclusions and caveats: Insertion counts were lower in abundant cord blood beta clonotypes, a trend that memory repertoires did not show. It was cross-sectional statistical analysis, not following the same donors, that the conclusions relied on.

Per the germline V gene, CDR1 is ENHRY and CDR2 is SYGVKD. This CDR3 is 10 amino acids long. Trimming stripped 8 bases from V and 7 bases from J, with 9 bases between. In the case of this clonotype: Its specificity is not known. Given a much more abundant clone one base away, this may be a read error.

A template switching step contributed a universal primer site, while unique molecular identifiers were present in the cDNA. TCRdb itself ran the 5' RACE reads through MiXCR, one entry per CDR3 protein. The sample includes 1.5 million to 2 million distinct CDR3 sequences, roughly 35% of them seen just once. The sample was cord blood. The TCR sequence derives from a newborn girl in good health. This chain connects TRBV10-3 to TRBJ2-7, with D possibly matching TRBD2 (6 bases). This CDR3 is CAIGGNEQYF. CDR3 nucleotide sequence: TGTGCCATCGGGGGGAATGAGCAGTACTTC.